The clone carrying this TCR beta chain turned up a few times. Its specificity is unknown. The TCR cDNA carried a universal primer site and UMIs from 5'RACE template switching. In TCRdb, the 5' RACE reads were re-called with MiXCR into one record per CDR3 protein. The sample carries 610,000 or so distinct CDR3 sequences, 10% to 15% recorded once. The data are from a study of T cells after yellow fever vaccination. Regarding the study as a whole: Post-booster repertoires contained most primary-vaccination clones again (almost 97% CD4, 85% to 90% CD8). It was the secondary response that reached its peak faster, day 5 versus 15, but it was weaker. Just a small share of clonotypes turned up in the CD4 compartment as well as the CD8 compartment.

Trimming took off 0 bases at V and 5 bases at J, with 5 bases between the two ends. CDR1 is DFQATT, CDR2 SNEGSKA, per germline (reference sequence). The CDR3 runs to 11 residues. The source of this sequence is a man younger than 45 who received the YFV17D yellow fever vaccine. The sample was PBMCs, taken on the day of the yellow fever booster vaccination. The chain couples TRBV20-1 to TRBJ2-7; D unresolved. DNA for the CDR3: TGCAGTGCTAGAGATCAGCACGAGCAGTACTTC. Translation gives CSARDQHEQYF.